This TCR beta chain was sequenced in a study of OX40 agonist ivuxolimab in advanced cancers. About the investigation overall: Ivuxolimab was an agonistic, fully human IgG2 monoclonal antibody directed against OX40 (CD134), a costimulatory receptor. In the dose-escalation cohort, roughly 80% of patients were male, and the mean age was around 60 years, with a range of about 20 to 79. Of the approximately 50 dose-escalation patients, hepatocellular carcinoma was present in around 20, melanoma in around 15, renal cell carcinoma in 9 and head and neck cancer in 9. Intravenous ivuxolimab was administered to patients every 2 weeks at six dose levels: 0.01, 0.1, 0.3, 1.5, 3 and 10 mg/kg. Three dose-escalation patients achieved partial responses, one with hepatocellular carcinoma and two with cutaneous melanoma. Prior anti-PD-1, anti-PD-L1 or anti-CTLA-4 therapy was permitted, and checkpoint inhibitors had been received by roughly 40% of dose-escalation patients. The paper describes the monotherapy dose-escalation part (N ≈ 51 patients) of the phase I trial of ivuxolimab. Peripheral TCRbeta sequencing aimed to test whether ivuxolimab altered TCR sequence diversity and caused clonal T-cell expansion.

Patients with autoimmune disease history or receiving systemic immunosuppression were excluded from the trial. Peripheral blood for TCR sequencing was collected from all dose cohorts at baseline, on cycle 4 day 1, and on cycle 7 day 1. The samples were taken from a phase I, first-in-human, multicenter, open-label dose-escalation trial of ivuxolimab. The trial enrolled adults with locally advanced or metastatic head and neck squamous cell, hepatocellular, melanoma or renal cell carcinoma. CD4+ and CD8+ T cells were sorted separately from peripheral blood before TCR sequencing. Overall study outcomes, separate from this receptor: At doses from 0.1 to 3.0 mg/kg, clonal expansion was seen in both CD4+ and CD8+ blood T cells between baseline and week 6. Low levels of normalized T-cell clonal expansion were also seen in some patients who did not respond. Which antigens the clonally expanded peripheral T cells were specific for was not determined. After ivuxolimab, CD8+ T cells had more expanded clones than CD4+ T cells on average. Partial responders in the 0.1-3.0 mg/kg groups had among the lowest normalized peripheral clonal expansion, especially among CD8+ T cells.

For sequencing of the TCRbeta CDR3 region, genomic DNA was extracted from the sorted cells. The immunoSEQ Assay was used to sequence the TCRbeta CDR3 regions. TCRdb obtained this table from immuneACCESS and retained in-frame rearrangements with V and J assigned. These tables miss some clones; where compared with another copy, unresolved V genes account for less than half of the shortfall, and the remainder is unexplained. The sample data list over 75,000 clones, and about 87% of these were observed just once. Roughly 4% of the sample is held by the ten biggest clonotypes. CDR1 and CDR2, looked up from the germline V gene (reference sequence), are LNHNV and YYDKDF. The germline ends are 15 bases apart after V is trimmed by 0 bases and J by 7 bases. The cysteine opens and the phenylalanine closes a CDR3 of 15 amino acids. The retained sequence is limited to the CDR3, 45 bases, with the frame set at the first base.

Details on this clone: What antigen it recognizes has not been identified. The input lacks base qualities; no much larger clone sits a single base away.

The clonotype was recovered from an adult with an advanced solid tumor such as melanoma, head and neck, liver or kidney cancer. This chain is built from TRBV15 and TRBJ1-2; TRBD1 is perhaps the D gene, given 5 matching bases. The material sequenced was CD4+ or CD8+ T cells sorted from blood, taken in a trial of the OX40 agonist ivuxolimab. Here is the DNA: TGTGCCACCAGCAGAGATAGGGGCCCATTCACTGGCTACACCTTC. Its protein product is CATSRDRGPFTGYTF.